This TCR beta chain was observed in a study of neurological immune-mediated disorders. Germline assignment: CDR1 MGHRA and CDR2 YSYEKL. The CDR3 is 15 amino acids. The germline V and J ends were trimmed by 0 bases and 1 base, with 10 bases remaining between them. Study observations and caveats: The phylogenetic placement of 18 of 34 multiple sclerosis patients' repertoires in one related-CDR3 cluster constitutes a possible signature.

This clonotype has at least ten counts. Its specificity is unknown. TCRdb recomputed calls from the 5' RACE reads with MiXCR, one row per CDR3 protein. In the table there are around 60,000 distinct CDR3 sequences, approximately 3.6% of which are singletons. Sequencing was carried out using PBMCs. The V gene is TRBV4-1, the J gene TRBJ2-7; tentatively, D is TRBD2 (7 bases). The receptor was derived from a woman aged 55-70 years with multiple sclerosis. The CDR3 DNA sequence: TGCGCCAGCAGCCAAGAGGGGGGGCCATCCTACGAGCAGTACTTC. Translating it yields CASSQEGGPSYEQYF.